This T cell receptor (beta chain) is drawn from a study of CD8 T cells in Susac syndrome. cDNA came from roughly 0.5 to 1 ug RNA primed by random hexamers. From the immunoSEQ multiplex PCR reads, TCRdb called clonotypes with MiXCR, one entry per CDR3 protein. The data hold a few hundred thousand distinct CDR3 sequences, with about 95% observed a single time. The study used treatment-naive patients who had stable or active relapsing-remitting disease as multiple sclerosis controls. With 2 bases removed from V and 0 bases from J, the gap between germline ends came to 7 bases. The CDR3 is made up of 13 amino acids. Germline lookup yields CDR1 GTSNPN and CDR2 SVGIG (reference sequence).

The material sequenced was CD4+ T cells from PBMCs. The V call is TRBV30, the J call TRBJ1-1; no clear D gene. This clonotype originated in a human donor with multiple sclerosis. In DNA form, the CDR3 reads TGTGCCTGGAGTCGGGTAATGAACACTGAAGCTTTCTTT. Amino acids: CAWSRVMNTEAFF.